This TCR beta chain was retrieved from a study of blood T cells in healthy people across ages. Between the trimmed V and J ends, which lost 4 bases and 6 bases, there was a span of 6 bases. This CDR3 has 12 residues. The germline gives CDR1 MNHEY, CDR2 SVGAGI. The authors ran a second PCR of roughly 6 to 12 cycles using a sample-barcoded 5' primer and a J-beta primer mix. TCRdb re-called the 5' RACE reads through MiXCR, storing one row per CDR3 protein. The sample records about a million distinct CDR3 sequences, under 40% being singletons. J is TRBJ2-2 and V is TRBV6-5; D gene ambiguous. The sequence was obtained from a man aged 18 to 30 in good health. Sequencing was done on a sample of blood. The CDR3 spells CASSWKPGELFF. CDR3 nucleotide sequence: TGTGCCAGCAGTTGGAAGCCCGGGGAGCTGTTTTTT.